These 2 T cell receptor beta chains came from one sample sequenced in a study of T cell responses to AZD1222 COVID-19 vaccine. The assay was immunoSEQ multiplex PCR, and TCRdb's table has in-frame clones only and misses some. The repertoire consists of roughly 80,000 clones, with roughly nine tenths occurring once and the leading ten covering less than 6%. Material: peripheral blood, obtained 28 days after the second AZD1222 dose. The origin of the receptors is an adult who received the AZD1222 COVID-19 vaccine.

This clone was seen only a few times. This chain uses TRBV28 with TRBJ2-7; the D is unclear. The CDR3 length is 15 residues. With 1 base removed from V and 2 bases from J, the gap between germline ends came to 12 bases. CDR1 is MDHEN and CDR2 is SYDVKM in the germline V gene. CDR3 protein: CASSLFTGRTYEQYF. The DNA for the CDR3 is TGTGCCAGCAGTTTATTTACGGGCAGGACCTACGAGCAGTACTTC.

This chain joins TRBV18 and TRBJ2-2; D gene unclear. V lost 2 bases to trimming and J lost 0 bases, with 10 bases between them. The germline V gene encodes CDR1 KGHSH and CDR2 LQKENI. This CDR3 comprises 16 residues. CDR3 region: CASSPDGSSNTGELFF. Written as DNA, the CDR3 is TGTGCCAGCTCACCAGACGGAAGCTCGAACACCGGGGAGCTGTTTTTT.